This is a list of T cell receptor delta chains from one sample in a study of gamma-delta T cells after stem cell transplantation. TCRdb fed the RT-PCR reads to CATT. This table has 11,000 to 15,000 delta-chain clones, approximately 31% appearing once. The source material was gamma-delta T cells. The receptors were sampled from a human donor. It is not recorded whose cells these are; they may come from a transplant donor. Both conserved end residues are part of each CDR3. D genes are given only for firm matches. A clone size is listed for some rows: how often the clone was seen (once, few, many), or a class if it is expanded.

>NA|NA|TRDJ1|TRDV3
CAFLSWGSPIHGDKLIF
TGTGCCTTTTTAAGTTGGGGATCTCCCATACACGGCGATAAACTCATCTTT
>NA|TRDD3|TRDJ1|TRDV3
CAFAQIYGGYALDTDKLIF
TGTGCCTTTGCCCAAATATATGGGGGATACGCTTTGGACACCGATAAACTCATCTTT
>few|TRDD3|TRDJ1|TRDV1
CALGAQGLPSTGGPTDKLIF
TGTGCTCTTGGGGCTCAGGGGCTCCCTAGTACTGGGGGCCCCACCGATAAACTCATCTTT
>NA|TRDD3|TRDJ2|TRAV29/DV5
CAASFGASYPTGGLETAQLFF
TGTGCAGCAAGCTTTGGGGCTTCCTACCCGACTGGGGGATTAGAGACAGCACAACTCTTCTTT
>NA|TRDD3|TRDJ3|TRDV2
CACDTWLTGGYGSSWDTRQMFF
TGTGCCTGTGACACCTGGCTTACTGGGGGATACGGGAGCTCCTGGGACACCCGACAGATGTTTTTC
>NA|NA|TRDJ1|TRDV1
CALGELRGPPGFLRTPGGGRTDKLIF
TGTGCTCTTGGGGAACTTAGAGGCCCCCCAGGCTTCCTACGTACCCCGGGTGGGGGAAGAACCGATAAACTCATCTTT
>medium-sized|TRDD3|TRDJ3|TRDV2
CACDTVGDTWDTRQMFF
TGTGCCTGTGACACCGTGGGGGATACCTGGGACACCCGACAGATGTTTTTC
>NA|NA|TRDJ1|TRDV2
CACDTGGKLIF
TGTGCCTGTGACACCGGGGGAAAACTCATCTTT
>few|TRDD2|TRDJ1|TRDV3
CALNPPFLRLRISDKLIF
TGTGCCCTTAATCCGCCATTCCTACGACTCCGTATTTCCGATAAACTCATCTTT
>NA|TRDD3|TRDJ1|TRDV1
CALGEPIFLGDTWTDKLIF
TGTGCTCTTGGGGAACCTATCTTTCTGGGGGATACATGGACCGATAAACTCATCTTT
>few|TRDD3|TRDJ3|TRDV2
CACDTALLGDRRSWDTRQMFF
TGTGCCTGTGACACCGCCCTACTGGGGGATAGGCGATCCTGGGACACCCGACAGATGTTTTTC
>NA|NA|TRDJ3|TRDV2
CACDSLLYWVALSCDTRQMFF
TGTGCCTGTGACTCCCTCCTGTACTGGGTGGCACTCTCCTGTGACACCCGACAGATGTTTTTC
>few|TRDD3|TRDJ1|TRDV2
CACDTGATGWGIHTDKPIF
TGTGCCTGTGACACCGGAGCCACCGGTTGGGGGATACATACCGATAAACCCATCTTT
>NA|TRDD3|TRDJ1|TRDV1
CAFGGLYPAWGIRFSSLTDKLIF
TGTGCTTTTGGGGGCCTCTACCCCGCCTGGGGGATACGCTTTTCTTCTCTTACCGATAAACTCATCTTT
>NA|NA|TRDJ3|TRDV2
CACDAISWDTRQMFF
TGTGCCTGTGACGCAATCTCCTGGGACACCCGACAGATGTTTTTC
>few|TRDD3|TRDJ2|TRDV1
CALGELLRWATGGYALTAQLFF
TGTGCTCTTGGGGAGCTCCTACGTTGGGCTACTGGGGGATACGCCCTGACAGCACAACTCTTCTTT
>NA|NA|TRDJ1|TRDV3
CAFNSLVARNSGYTDKLIF
TGTGCCTTTAACTCTCTCGTTGCCCGAAACTCAGGGTACACCGATAAACTCATCTTC
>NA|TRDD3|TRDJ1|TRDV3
CAFSVLRHTGGPTDKLIF
TGTGCCTTTTCGGTCCTCCGACACACTGGGGGACCCACTGATAAACTCATCTTT
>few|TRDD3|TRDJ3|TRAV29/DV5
CAATLPYWGIRPPSSWDTRQMFF
TGTGCAGCAACGCTACCGTACTGGGGGATACGCCCTCCGAGCTCCTGGGACACCCGACAGATGTTTTTC
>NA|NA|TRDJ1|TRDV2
CACDTVRRPRRRYTDKLIF
TGTGCCTGTGACACCGTGCGCCGGCCCAGACGAAGGTACACCGATAAACTCATCTTT
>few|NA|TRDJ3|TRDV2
CACDTGRGDSWDTRQMFF
TGTGCCTGTGACACCGGACGGGGGGACTCCTGGGACACCCGACAGATGTTTTTC
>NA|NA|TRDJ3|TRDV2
CACDTAGDHSWDTRQMFF
TGTGCCTGTGACACCGCTGGGGATCATTCCTGGGACACCCGACAGATGTTTTTC
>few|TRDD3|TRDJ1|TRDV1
CALGEFPMLGDPTDKLIF
TGTGCTCTTGGGGAGTTTCCTATGCTGGGGGACCCCACCGATAAACTCATCTTT
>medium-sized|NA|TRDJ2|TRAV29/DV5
CAATRRGRAAQLFF
TGTGCAGCAACTAGAAGGGGCAGGGCAGCACAACTCTTCTTT
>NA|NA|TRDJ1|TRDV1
CALGELDHSSGGFTDKLIF
TGTGCTCTTGGGGAACTAGATCATAGTAGTGGGGGGTTCACCGATAAACTCATCTTT
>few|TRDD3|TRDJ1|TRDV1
CALGERIPLHWGIPGCPDKLIF
TGTGCTCTTGGGGAACGGATCCCTTTGCACTGGGGGATACCCGGGTGCCCCGATAAACTCATCTTT
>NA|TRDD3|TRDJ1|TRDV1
CALGELRALPPTGGSLTDKLIF
TGTGCTCTTGGGGAACTCAGAGCCCTTCCCCCTACTGGGGGATCCCTCACCGATAAACTCATCTTT
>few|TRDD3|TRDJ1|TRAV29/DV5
CAASLRGGIRSYTDKLIF
TGTGCAGCAAGCCTACGGGGGGGGATACGCTCGTACACCGATAAACTCATCTTT
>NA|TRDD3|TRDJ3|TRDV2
CATACTGGYSWDTRQMFF
TGTGCCACCGCCTGTACTGGGGGATACTCCTGGGACACCCGACAGATGTTTTTC
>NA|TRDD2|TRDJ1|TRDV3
CAFTFLRIGGDLKLIF
TGTGCCTTTACCTTCCTCCGAATTGGTGGGGACCTTAAACTCATCTTT
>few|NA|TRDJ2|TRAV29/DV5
CAASRTLRRGFKTAQLFF
TGTGCAGCAAGCCGCACCTTACGTCGGGGGTTTAAGACAGCACAACTCTTCTTT
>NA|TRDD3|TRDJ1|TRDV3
CALFTYWGTDKLIF
TGTGCCTTATTTACGTACTGGGGGACCGATAAACTCATCTTT
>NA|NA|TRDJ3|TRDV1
CALGGRGTPSSWDTRQMFF
TGTGCTCTTGGGGGCCGGGGTACCCCCAGCTCCTGGGACACCCGACAGATGTTTTTC